This T cell receptor beta chain comes out of a study of identical twins. This CDR3 comprises 16 residues. The germline V gene encodes CDR1 SNHLY and CDR2 FYNNEI. V dropped 0 bases and J dropped 3 bases, with 11 bases sitting between them. A universal primer binding site was introduced by template switching. The final cDNA contained unique molecular identifiers. TCRdb used MiXCR to reprocess the 5' RACE reads, holding one entry per CDR3 protein. The sample has approximately 1.8 million distinct CDR3 sequences, 32% seen once. Study-wide results and limits: Part of the zero-insertion signal could reflect confounding by invariant MAIT and iNKT cells.

There are a few counts of this clonotype. Its cognate antigen is unknown. The sequenced sample consisted of cord blood. This TCR was recovered from a newborn girl in good health. This sequence joins TRBV2 and TRBJ2-2; no clear D gene. In DNA form, the CDR3 reads TGTGCCAGCAGTGAAGCCCGGCGACCCGACACCGGGGAGCTGTTTTTT. Translation gives CASSEARRPDTGELFF.